The rows below give T cell receptor beta chains drawn from one sample of a study of T cells in narcolepsy. The data were produced by immunoSEQ multiplex PCR, yet TCRdb's version contains in-frame clones alone and is incomplete. The sample has tens of thousands of clones, approximately 90% seen once. What was sequenced was CD45RA- memory CD4+ T cells from PBMCs. Every receptor here comes from a human donor with narcolepsy. Both conserved end residues are part of each CDR3. The D gene is left open where the match is weak. Clone size is not always given. Where it is, it says once, few, many or a class for expanded clones.

V: TRBV5-8; D: .; size: few; J: TRBJ2-5; CDR3: CASSSPGETQYF; DNA: TGTGCCAGCAGCTCCCCGGGGGAGACCCAGTACTTC
V: TRBV10-3; D: TRBD1; size: .; J: TRBJ1-1; CDR3: CASRGVFEAFF; DNA: TGTGCCAGCAGGGGGGTGTTTGAAGCTTTCTTT
V: TRBV15; D: TRBD2; size: .; J: TRBJ2-7; CDR3: CATSRGGTSGRNEQYF; DNA: TGTGCCACCAGCAGAGGAGGGACTAGCGGGAGAAATGAGCAGTACTTC
V: TRBV30; D: TRBD2; size: .; J: TRBJ2-1; CDR3: CAWSVRVGGHFF; DNA: TGTGCCTGGAGTGTCAGGGTGGGAGGGCACTTCTTC
V: TRBV5-6; D: .; size: .; J: TRBJ1-5; CDR3: CASSLNGPSNQPQHF; DNA: TGTGCCAGCAGCTTGAACGGGCCCAGTAATCAGCCCCAGCATTTT
V: TRBV28; D: TRBD1; size: .; J: TRBJ2-2; CDR3: CASSLGGQGATGELFF; DNA: TGTGCCAGCAGTTTAGGTGGGCAGGGGGCAACCGGGGAGCTGTTTTTT
V: TRBV9; D: .; size: .; J: TRBJ1-2; CDR3: CASTQSGTANYGYTF; DNA: TGTGCCAGCACCCAGAGTGGTACAGCAAACTATGGCTACACCTTC
V: TRBV29-1; D: .; size: .; J: TRBJ1-1; CDR3: CSVTQAQWEKGEAFF; DNA: TGCAGCGTGACCCAGGCGCAATGGGAGAAAGGTGAAGCTTTCTTT
V: TRBV6-6; D: .; size: .; J: TRBJ2-7; CDR3: CASTPTTRRAEQYF; DNA: TGTGCCAGCACCCCGACTACTCGGAGGGCTGAGCAGTACTTC
V: TRBV6-1; D: TRBD2; size: .; J: TRBJ2-4; CDR3: CASSDTKSSSGRKNIQYF; DNA: TGTGCCAGCAGTGATACTAAGAGTTCTAGCGGGAGAAAAAACATTCAGTACTTC
V: TRBV5-4; D: TRBD2; size: .; J: TRBJ2-1; CDR3: CASSFGLDTTYNEQFF; DNA: TGTGCCAGCAGCTTCGGACTAGATACGACCTACAATGAGCAGTTCTTC
V: TRBV5-1; D: .; size: .; J: TRBJ1-1; CDR3: CASSLVLGDTEAFF; DNA: TGCGCCAGCAGCTTGGTCCTGGGGGACACTGAAGCTTTCTTT
V: TRBV5-1; D: TRBD2; size: .; J: TRBJ2-7; CDR3: CASSPRGAGEYEQYF; DNA: TGCGCCAGCAGCCCAAGGGGTGCGGGAGAATACGAGCAGTACTTC
V: TRBV19; D: TRBD1; size: .; J: TRBJ1-2; CDR3: CASTNLGAGGALGYGYTF; DNA: TGTGCCAGCACCAATCTGGGGGCAGGGGGCGCCCTGGGCTATGGCTACACCTTC
V: TRBV7-8; D: TRBD2; size: .; J: TRBJ2-6; CDR3: CASSSTSGRIRGANVLTF; DNA: TGTGCCAGCAGCTCGACTAGCGGGAGAATCCGTGGGGCCAACGTCCTGACTTTC
V: TRBV30; D: .; size: .; J: TRBJ1-1; CDR3: CASSGPSNTEAFF; DNA: TGTGCCTCCTCGGGACCGTCGAACACTGAAGCTTTCTTT
V: TRBV4-2; D: .; size: .; J: TRBJ2-7; CDR3: CASSGYGDPTPYEQYF; DNA: TGTGCCAGCAGCGGTTACGGAGACCCTACCCCCTACGAGCAGTACTTC
V: TRBV2; D: .; size: once; J: TRBJ1-5; CDR3: CASSEKGQQPQHF; DNA: TGTGCCAGCAGTGAAAAAGGGCAGCAGCCCCAGCATTTT
V: TRBV9; D: .; size: .; J: TRBJ1-4; CDR3: CASSADARNEKLFF; DNA: TGTGCCAGCAGCGCCGACGCCCGGAATGAAAAACTGTTTTTT
V: TRBV7-2; D: .; size: .; J: TRBJ1-5; CDR3: CASSLPDSYNRPQHF; DNA: TGTGCCAGCAGCTTACCTGACAGTTACAATCGACCCCAGCATTTT
V: TRBV5-6; D: .; size: .; J: TRBJ2-7; CDR3: CASSRGQGLSSYEQYF; DNA: TGTGCCAGCAGCCGAGGACAGGGACTAAGCTCCTACGAGCAGTACTTC
V: TRBV7-2; D: .; size: once; J: TRBJ2-5; CDR3: CASSRQGGQETQYF; DNA: TGTGCCAGCAGCCGTCAGGGAGGACAAGAGACCCAGTACTTC
V: TRBV18; D: TRBD1; size: .; J: TRBJ2-7; CDR3: CASSPRGQGYEQYF; DNA: TGTGCCAGCTCACCCCGAGGACAGGGCTACGAGCAGTACTTC
V: TRBV5-6; D: .; size: .; J: TRBJ2-1; CDR3: CASSLEGGRVQSEQFF; DNA: TGTGCCAGCAGCTTGGAGGGGGGGAGAGTCCAATCTGAGCAGTTCTTC
V: TRBV7-3; D: TRBD2; size: .; J: TRBJ2-1; CDR3: CASSLIQREGNNEQFF; DNA: TGTGCCAGCAGCTTAATCCAGCGGGAGGGGAATAATGAGCAGTTCTTC
V: TRBV30; D: TRBD2; size: .; J: TRBJ2-3; CDR3: CAWSGGDTQYF; DNA: TGTGCCTGGAGCGGGGGGGATACGCAGTATTTT
V: TRBV5-1; D: .; size: .; J: TRBJ2-7; CDR3: CASSLVRGDGISGSYEQYF; DNA: TGCGCCAGCAGCCTCGTCCGTGGTGACGGGATTAGCGGTTCCTACGAGCAGTACTTC
V: TRBV15; D: TRBD1; size: .; J: TRBJ1-5; CDR3: CATSGSDRGYQPQHF; DNA: TGTGCCACCAGCGGATCGGACAGGGGGTATCAGCCCCAGCATTTT
V: TRBV28; D: .; size: .; J: TRBJ1-5; CDR3: CASSLFRSGGGVQPQHF; DNA: TGTGCCAGCAGTTTATTTCGTTCGGGAGGAGGAGTGCAGCCCCAGCATTTT
V: TRBV5-1; D: .; size: .; J: TRBJ2-7; CDR3: CASSLAQGTSSYEQYF; DNA: TGCGCCAGCAGCTTGGCACAGGGTACCTCCTCCTACGAGCAGTACTTC
V: TRBV28; D: .; size: .; J: TRBJ1-5; CDR3: CASRSGQLDQPQHF; DNA: TGTGCCAGCAGGTCTGGACAGTTGGATCAGCCCCAGCATTTT
V: TRBV7-9; D: TRBD1; size: .; J: TRBJ1-6; CDR3: CASRGRGLGNSPLHF; DNA: TGTGCCAGCAGGGGCAGGGGGCTGGGTAATTCACCCCTCCACTTT
V: TRBV28; D: TRBD1; size: .; J: TRBJ1-2; CDR3: CASSSGTGRSGYTF; DNA: TGTGCCAGCAGTTCCGGGACAGGGAGGTCCGGCTACACCTTC
V: TRBV10-3; D: .; size: .; J: TRBJ2-7; CDR3: CAISPLIEGSYEQYF; DNA: TGTGCCATCTCCCCGCTAATCGAGGGGTCCTACGAGCAGTACTTC
V: TRBV19; D: .; size: .; J: TRBJ2-1; CDR3: CANSVDPKGYNEQFF; DNA: TGTGCCAATAGTGTTGACCCTAAAGGTTACAATGAGCAGTTCTTC
V: TRBV11-3; D: .; size: .; J: TRBJ2-2; CDR3: CASSLQTGELFF; DNA: TGTGCCAGCAGCCTGCAAACCGGGGAGCTGTTTTTT
V: TRBV9; D: .; size: .; J: TRBJ2-7; CDR3: CASSVGWAHYEQYF; DNA: TGTGCCAGCAGCGTGGGTTGGGCGCATTACGAGCAGTACTTC
V: TRBV18; D: .; size: .; J: TRBJ2-7; CDR3: CASSPSGTAEQYF; DNA: TGTGCCAGCTCACCCTCGGGGACTGCAGAGCAGTACTTC
V: TRBV5-6; D: .; size: .; J: TRBJ1-2; CDR3: CEGEGYGYTF; DNA: TGTGAGGGGGAGGGGTATGGCTACACCTTC
V: TRBV4-2; D: .; size: .; J: TRBJ1-5; CDR3: CASSLNSISNQPQHF; DNA: TGTGCCAGCAGCCTGAACAGTATTAGCAATCAGCCCCAGCATTTT
V: TRBV19; D: .; size: .; J: TRBJ1-2; CDR3: CASSISGDGYTF; DNA: TGTGCCAGTAGTATATCGGGTGACGGCTACACCTTC
V: TRBV19; D: .; size: .; J: TRBJ1-1; CDR3: CASSHTYTEASF; DNA: TGTGCCAGTAGTCACACCTACACTGAAGCTTCCTTT
V: TRBV7-9; D: TRBD2; size: .; J: TRBJ2-7; CDR3: CASSLTSGDSYEQYF; DNA: TGTGCCAGCAGCCTGACTAGCGGCGACTCCTACGAGCAGTACTTC
V: TRBV6-1; D: TRBD1; size: .; J: TRBJ2-5; CDR3: CASRRQGSTTYEKYF; DNA: TGTGCCAGCAGGAGACAGGGGTCCACCACCTACGAGAAGTACTTC
V: TRBV2; D: TRBD1; size: .; J: TRBJ1-5; CDR3: CASSTLTGGYQPQHF; DNA: TGTGCCAGCAGTACACTGACAGGGGGATATCAGCCCCAGCATTTT
V: TRBV2; D: .; size: .; J: TRBJ2-3; CDR3: CASSERGNTQYF; DNA: TGTGCCAGCAGTGAAAGGGGAAATACGCAGTATTTT
V: TRBV27; D: TRBD1; size: .; J: TRBJ1-4; CDR3: CASSYQGGQGASTNEKLFF; DNA: TGTGCCAGCAGTTACCAGGGCGGACAGGGAGCTTCAACTAATGAAAAACTGTTTTTT
V: TRBV5-4; D: TRBD1; size: .; J: TRBJ1-2; CDR3: CASKIGGTGKAAGYTF; DNA: TGTGCCAGCAAGATTGGGGGGACAGGGAAAGCGGCTGGCTACACCTTC
V: TRBV6-4; D: TRBD2; size: .; J: TRBJ2-3; CDR3: CASSRLAGATDTQYF; DNA: TGTGCCAGCAGTCGACTAGCGGGAGCCACAGATACGCAGTATTTT
V: TRBV2; D: .; size: .; J: TRBJ2-5; CDR3: CASSEEIPQETQYF; DNA: TGTGCCAGCAGTGAGGAAATACCCCAAGAGACCCAGTACTTC
V: TRBV27; D: .; size: .; J: TRBJ2-5; CDR3: CASSFGATSETQYF; DNA: TGTGCCAGCAGTTTTGGGGCGACGAGCGAGACCCAGTACTTC
V: TRBV27; D: .; size: .; J: TRBJ1-1; CDR3: CASRDPGREAFF; DNA: TGTGCCAGCAGGGACCCCGGCAGGGAAGCTTTCTTT
V: TRBV29-1; D: TRBD2; size: .; J: TRBJ2-1; CDR3: CSVLAGGDEQFF; DNA: TGCAGCGTACTAGCGGGAGGGGATGAGCAGTTCTTC
V: TRBV7-9; D: .; size: .; J: TRBJ2-2; CDR3: CASSPRGWNTGELFF; DNA: TGTGCCAGCAGCCCCCGTGGGTGGAACACCGGGGAGCTGTTTTTT
V: TRBV4-1; D: .; size: .; J: TRBJ1-5; CDR3: CASSQDAFLPGQPQHF; DNA: TGCGCCAGCAGCCAAGACGCGTTTCTCCCCGGCCAGCCCCAGCATTTT
V: TRBV4-1; D: .; size: .; J: TRBJ1-5; CDR3: CASSAGEGLNQPQHF; DNA: TGCGCCAGCAGCGCAGGGGAAGGACTCAATCAGCCCCAGCATTTT